Detailed here is one T cell receptor beta chain. Assay: immunoSEQ multiplex PCR; the TCRdb copy retains only in-frame clones and omits some. Of roughly 150,000 clones in the sample, roughly 84% were seen once. Trimming pared 6 bases from V and 0 bases from J, leaving 6 bases between. The CDR3 has 14 residues. Looked up from germline, CDR1 is MNHNY and CDR2 is SVGAGI (reference sequence). The data originate from a study of blood T cell repertoires in COVID-19. The chain has TRBV6-6 and TRBJ2-6; D unresolved. This receptor was identified in a woman over 75 with active or convalescent COVID-19. Specimen: peripheral blood. Here the CDR3 DNA reads TGTGCCAGCAGCAGAAACTCTGGGGCCAACGTCCTGACTTTC. It translates to CASSRNSGANVLTF.